The clone carrying this T cell receptor beta chain was seen at least ten times. Its target is not known. Germline is not matched at one junction end, which may reflect a read error. Regions amplified from RNA transcripts were the TCR beta CDR3 regions. HTBI primers were employed in a first-round RT-PCR of the TCR CDR3. TCRdb reprocessed the multiplex PCR reads with MiXCR, giving one entry per CDR3 protein. The repertoire holds some 440,000 distinct CDR3 sequences, with more than 15% as singletons. Per germline, CDR1 SNHLY and CDR2 FYNNEI. The CDR3 is made up of 15 amino acids. This record belongs to a study of T cells in Graves' hyperthyroidism and ophthalmopathy. Whole-study results and caveats: Most clonotypes that expanded in the thyroid above 0.001 also showed up in blood. From stable hyperthyroidism, ophthalmopathy was separated by a 13 V-J model.

Criteria for exclusion of patients were uncontrolled infection, other autoimmune disease, pregnancy or lactation. This clonotype originated in a woman younger than 35 with Graves' hyperthyroidism. The V gene is TRBV2, the J gene TRBJ1-5, with 7 positions matching TRBD1. The sample consisted of blood. The CDR3 sequence is CAGSRGTVSNQPQHF. The CDR3 DNA reads as TGTGCCGGCAGTCGCGGGACAGTTAGCAATCAGCCCCAGCATTTT.